A single T cell receptor (beta chain) is shown here with its context. In the original analysis: Amplifying reference gene primers gave estimates of nucleated cell counts. Method: immunoSEQ multiplex PCR; TCRdb's copy keeps in-frame clones and lacks some. The V and J calls and clone size are taken from that table; D and trimming were inferred from the DNA. Among some 500,000 clones listed, about 88% were seen once. The CDR3 is made up of 14 amino acids. Per the germline V gene, CDR1 is SQVTM and CDR2 is ANQGSEA. J lost 4 bases, V lost 2 bases, and 4 bases had no gene match. This sample is part of a study of blood T cell repertoires in COVID-19. Study-level information: The origin of the acute and convalescent COVID-19 samples was the United States, Italy and Spain.

The TCR was taken from a woman aged 50 to 60 with COVID-19, enrolled during active disease. This chain joins TRBV29-1 and TRBJ1-2; 10 nucleotides match TRBD1. Sequenced material: peripheral blood. This CDR3 is CSVESGQGVYGYTF. CDR3 DNA sequence: TGCAGCGTTGAATCAGGACAGGGGGTCTATGGCTACACCTTC.